A single TCR beta chain is shown here with its context. The source of the sample is a study of graft-versus-host responses after intestinal transplantation. Measured with immunoSEQ multiplex PCR; TCRdb has only the in-frame clones, and not every one. The data hold some 46,000 clones, with just under 95% observed a single time. Germline V gene sequence: CDR1 SGHRS, CDR2 YFSETQ. Trimming cost V 4 bases and J 4 bases, with 14 bases left between them. CDR3 length equals 14 residues. The chain has TRBV5-1 and TRBJ1-2; the D gene is possibly TRBD1 (6 bases). This clonotype originated in a human patient who received an intestinal transplant, so some T cells may come from the graft donor. The input for sequencing was PBMCs, taken around 330 days after intestinal transplant. Here the CDR3 reads CASSRIDRSYGYTF. CDR3 DNA: TGCGCCAGCAGCCGCATAGACAGGAGCTATGGCTACACCTTC.